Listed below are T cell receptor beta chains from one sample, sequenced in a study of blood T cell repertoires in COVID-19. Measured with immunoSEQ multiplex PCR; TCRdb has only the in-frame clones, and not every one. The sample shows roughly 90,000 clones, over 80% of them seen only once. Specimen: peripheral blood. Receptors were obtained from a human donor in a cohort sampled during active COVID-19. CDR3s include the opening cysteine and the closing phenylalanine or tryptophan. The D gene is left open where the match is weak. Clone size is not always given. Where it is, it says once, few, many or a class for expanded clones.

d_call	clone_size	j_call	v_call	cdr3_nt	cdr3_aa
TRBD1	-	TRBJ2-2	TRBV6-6	TGTGCCAGCAGTTCCCCAGGGGGAGCGGAGCTGTTTTTT	CASSSPGGAELFF
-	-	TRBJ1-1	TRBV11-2	TGTGCCAGCAGCTTTGTGCGGGGTGAAGCTTTCTTT	CASSFVRGEAFF
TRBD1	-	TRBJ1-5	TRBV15	TGTGCCACCAGCAGGGGACAGTTAAATCAGCCCCAGCATTTT	CATSRGQLNQPQHF
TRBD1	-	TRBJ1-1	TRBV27	TGTGCCAGCATCTTTAGCCCAGGGGGTCGGAATGAAGCTTTCTTT	CASIFSPGGRNEAFF
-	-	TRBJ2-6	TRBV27	TGTGCCAGCAGTTCCCCAGATGCCACTGGGGCCAACGTCCTGACTTTC	CASSSPDATGANVLTF
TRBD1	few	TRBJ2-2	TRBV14	TGTGCCAGCAGCCAAGCGACAGGGTTCTCCTCCCACACCGGGGAGCTGTTTTTT	CASSQATGFSSHTGELFF
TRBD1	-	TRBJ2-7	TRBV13	TGTGCCAGCAGCTTAGGAGGGACAGGGCTCGTAGTCTACGAGCAGTACTTC	CASSLGGTGLVVYEQYF
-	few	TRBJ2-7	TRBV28	TGTGCCAGCATCGACTCCATTCTAGGCGAGCAGTACTTC	CASIDSILGEQYF
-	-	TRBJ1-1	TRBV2	TGTGCCAGCATCAGACAGGACACTGAAGCTTTCTTT	CASIRQDTEAFF
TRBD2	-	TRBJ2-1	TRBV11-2	TGTGCCAGCAGCATACGTGTTGGGCGGGAGAATGAGCAGTTCTTC	CASSIRVGRENEQFF
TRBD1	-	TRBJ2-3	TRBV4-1	TGCGCCAGCAGCCAAGACGGACAGGACCCAGATACGCAGTATTTT	CASSQDGQDPDTQYF
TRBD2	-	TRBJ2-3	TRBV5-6	TGTGCCAGCAGCTTTACGATCCCGACTAGCGATCCCACAGATACGCAGTATTTT	CASSFTIPTSDPTDTQYF
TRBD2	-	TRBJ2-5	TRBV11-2	TGTGCCAGCAGTCTAGCGGGGGATGTGACCCAGTACTTC	CASSLAGDVTQYF
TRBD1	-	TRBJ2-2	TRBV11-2	TGTGCCAGCAGCTTATCCGGGACAGGGGGTAGGACCGGGGAGCTGTTTTTT	CASSLSGTGGRTGELFF
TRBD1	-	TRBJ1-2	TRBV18	TGTGCCAGCTCACCGCTGGACAGGACAGGTGGCTACACCTTC	CASSPLDRTGGYTF
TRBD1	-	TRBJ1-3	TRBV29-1	TGCAGCGTTATACCAGGGGGAACTGGAAACACCATATATTTT	CSVIPGGTGNTIYF
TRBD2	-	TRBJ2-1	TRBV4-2	TGTGCCAGCAGCCAAGATGAAAGCGGGAGCTTCTACAATGAGCAGTTCTTC	CASSQDESGSFYNEQFF